What follows are 2 T cell receptor beta chains derived from one specimen sequenced in a study of blood T cell repertoires in COVID-19. Clones were sequenced by immunoSEQ multiplex PCR, and TCRdb holds only the in-frame ones, with some missing. This sample has 300,000 or so clones; more than 75% occur once, and the top ten carry approximately 0.99%. The sequenced sample consisted of PBMCs or T cells enriched from blood (not recorded which). The receptors were sampled from a woman younger than 45 who had recovered from COVID-19.

V and J are TRBV28 and TRBJ1-1; 8 bases are a match to TRBD1. The V segment lost 6 bases and the J segment 0 bases; nucleotides outside the gene matches: 3. Germline CDR1 is MDHEN and CDR2 is SYDVKM. The CDR3 is made up of 14 amino acids. The CDR3 nucleotides are TGTGCCAGCAGACAGGGGGGTTTGAACACTGAAGCTTTCTTT. This sequence encodes CASRQGGLNTEAFF.

This clone was recorded a few times. The sample contains more than one DNA sequence encoding this CDR3. This sequence joins TRBV28 and TRBJ1-1; TRBD1 is a possible D gene (5 bases). Trimming took off 7 bases at V and 1 base at J, with 13 bases between the two ends. Germline CDR1 and CDR2: MDHEN and SYDVKM. This CDR3 is built from 14 residues. CDR3 nucleotides: TGTGCCAGCACCCTCCGGGGGGGGAACACTGAAGCTTTCTTT. It specifies CASTLRGGNTEAFF.